Detailed here is one T cell receptor (beta chain). The data belong to a study of spatial heterogeneity in lung cancer. Documented time point: blood at routine non-recurrence follow-up after resection. The input material, whole RNA from tumor, nontumor lung or frozen PBMC, was sequenced unsorted. TCR cDNA molecules were tagged individually, and each one carried a unique molecular identifier. One entry per CDR3 protein, called by TCRdb with MiXCR from the 5' RACE reads. The sample records 95,000 to 120,000 distinct CDR3 sequences, 10% to 13% being singletons. Looked up from germline, CDR1 is KGHSH and CDR2 is LQKENI. Germline trimming cut 4 bases from V and 5 bases from J; bases unmatched to any gene: 4. The CDR3 is 14 residues long.

The V gene is TRBV18, the J gene TRBJ2-4; TRBD1 matches 8 bases. Material: PBMCs, obtained at follow-up. The sequence derives from a female donor with early-stage non-small cell lung cancer. The CDR3 loop reads CASSRGQGENIQYF. CDR3 in DNA: TGTGCCAGCTCACGAGGACAGGGAGAAAACATTCAGTACTTC.